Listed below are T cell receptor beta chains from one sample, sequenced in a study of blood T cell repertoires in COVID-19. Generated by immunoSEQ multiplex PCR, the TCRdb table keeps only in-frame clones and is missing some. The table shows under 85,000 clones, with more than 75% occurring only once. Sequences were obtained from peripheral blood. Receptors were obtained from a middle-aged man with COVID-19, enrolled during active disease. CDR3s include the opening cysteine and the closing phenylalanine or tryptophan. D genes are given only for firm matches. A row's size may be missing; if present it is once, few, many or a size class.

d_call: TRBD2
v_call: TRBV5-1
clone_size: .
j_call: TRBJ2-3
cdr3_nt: TGCGCCAGCAGCCCCGCCGGACTAGCGGGTACAGATACGCAGTATTTT
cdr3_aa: CASSPAGLAGTDTQYF

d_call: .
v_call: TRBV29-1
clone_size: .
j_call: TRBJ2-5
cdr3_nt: TGCAGCGCTATTTGGGAGGAGACCCAGTACTTC
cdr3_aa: CSAIWEETQYF

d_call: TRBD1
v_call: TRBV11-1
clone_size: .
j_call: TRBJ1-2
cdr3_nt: TGTGCCAGCAGCTTCCGACAGGGGGATGGCTACACCTTC
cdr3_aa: CASSFRQGDGYTF

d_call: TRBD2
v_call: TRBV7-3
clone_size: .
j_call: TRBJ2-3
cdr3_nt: TGTGCCAGCAGCTTAAATTGGGGACTAGCGGGTGATACGCAGTATTTT
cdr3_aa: CASSLNWGLAGDTQYF

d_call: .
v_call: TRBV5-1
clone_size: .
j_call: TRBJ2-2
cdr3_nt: TGCGCCAGCAGCACCGGTGACACCGGGGAGCTGTTTTTT
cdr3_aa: CASSTGDTGELFF

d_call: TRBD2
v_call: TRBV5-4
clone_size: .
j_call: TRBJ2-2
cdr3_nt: TGTGCCAGCAGCCGAGCGGGGACGAACACCGGGGAGCTGTTTTTT
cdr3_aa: CASSRAGTNTGELFF

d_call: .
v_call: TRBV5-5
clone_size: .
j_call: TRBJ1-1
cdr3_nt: TGTGCCAGCAGCGTAGAGGGAGGGGTTGGCACTGAAGCTTTCTTT
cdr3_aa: CASSVEGGVGTEAFF

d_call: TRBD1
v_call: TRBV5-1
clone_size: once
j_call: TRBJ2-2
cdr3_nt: TGCGCCAGCAGCACAGGGGAGATCGGGGAGCTGTTTTTT
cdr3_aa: CASSTGEIGELFF

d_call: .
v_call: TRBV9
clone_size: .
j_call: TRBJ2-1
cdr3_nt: TGTGCCAGCAGCGTTCAGGGGGGCCTCGTCAATGAGCAGTTCTTC
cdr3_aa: CASSVQGGLVNEQFF

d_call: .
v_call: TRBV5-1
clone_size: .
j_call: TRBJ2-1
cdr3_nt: TGCGCCAGCAGCAGTTCTTTGACAGGATCCTACAATGAGCAGTTCTTC
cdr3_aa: CASSSSLTGSYNEQFF

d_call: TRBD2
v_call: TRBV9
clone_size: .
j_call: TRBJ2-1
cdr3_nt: TGTGCCAGCAGCGTACTAGCGGCTGGCTACAATGAGCAGTTCTTC
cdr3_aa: CASSVLAAGYNEQFF

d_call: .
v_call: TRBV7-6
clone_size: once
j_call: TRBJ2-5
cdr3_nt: TGTGCCAGCAGCTTAGGACCCAGGGGAGAGACCCAGTACTTC
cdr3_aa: CASSLGPRGETQYF

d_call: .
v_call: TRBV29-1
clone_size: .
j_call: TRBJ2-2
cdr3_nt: TGCAGCGTTGAAAGCGGGCCGAACACCGGGGAGCTGTTTTTT
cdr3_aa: CSVESGPNTGELFF

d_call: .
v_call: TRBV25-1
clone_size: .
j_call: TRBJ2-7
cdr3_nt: TGTGCCAGCAGTGAATTGTCAGGGATCCACGAGCAGTACTTC
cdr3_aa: CASSELSGIHEQYF

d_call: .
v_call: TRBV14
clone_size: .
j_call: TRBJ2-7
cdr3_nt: TGTGCCAGCAGCCAAGCGGTTCCCTACGAGCAGTACTTC
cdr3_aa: CASSQAVPYEQYF

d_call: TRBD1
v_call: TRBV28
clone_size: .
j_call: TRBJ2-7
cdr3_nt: TGTGCCAGCAGTCCTGACAGGGACGAGCAGTACTTC
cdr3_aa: CASSPDRDEQYF

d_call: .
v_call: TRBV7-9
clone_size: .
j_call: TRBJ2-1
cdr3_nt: TGTGCCAGCAGCCGTCCGGGTTACAATGAGCAGTTCTTC
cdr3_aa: CASSRPGYNEQFF

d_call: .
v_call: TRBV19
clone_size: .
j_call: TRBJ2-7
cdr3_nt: TGTGCCAGTAGTAGGGGGGACGTGAACTCCTACGAGCAGTACTTC
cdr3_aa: CASSRGDVNSYEQYF

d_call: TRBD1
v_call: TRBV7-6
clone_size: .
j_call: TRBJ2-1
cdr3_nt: TGTGCCAGCAGCCCGCCGGGACAGAGGAGCAATGAGCAGTTCTTC
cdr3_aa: CASSPPGQRSNEQFF

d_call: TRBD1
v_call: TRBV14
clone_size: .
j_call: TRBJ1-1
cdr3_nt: TGTGCCAGCAGCCCCCGCAGGGGGCCCACTGAAGCTTTCTTT
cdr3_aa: CASSPRRGPTEAFF

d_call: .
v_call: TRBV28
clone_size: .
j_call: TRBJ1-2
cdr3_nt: TGTGCCAGCAGGGGCAGGCAAGCTTACTATGGCTACACCTTC
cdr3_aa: CASRGRQAYYGYTF

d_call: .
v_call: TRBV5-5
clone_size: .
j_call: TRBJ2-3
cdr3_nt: TGTGCCAGCAGCTTGGGTGGACTCTACACAGATACGCAGTATTTT
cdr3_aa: CASSLGGLYTDTQYF

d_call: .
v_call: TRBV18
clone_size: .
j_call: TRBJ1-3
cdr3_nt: TGTGCCAGCTCACCAGACACCTCTGGAAACACCATATATTTT
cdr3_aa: CASSPDTSGNTIYF

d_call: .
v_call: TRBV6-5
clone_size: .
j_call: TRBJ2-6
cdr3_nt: TGTGCCAGCGGGACTGCCACAATGGGGGCCAACGTCCTGACTTTC
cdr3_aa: CASGTATMGANVLTF

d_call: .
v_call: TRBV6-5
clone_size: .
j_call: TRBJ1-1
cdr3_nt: TGTGCCACCAGCCTTCGTCCGAACACTGAAGCTTTCTTT
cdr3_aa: CATSLRPNTEAFF

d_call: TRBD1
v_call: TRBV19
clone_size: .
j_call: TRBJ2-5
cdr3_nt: TGTGCCAGTAGTATCGGCGAGACAGGGGGAGAGACCCAGTACTTC
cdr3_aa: CASSIGETGGETQYF

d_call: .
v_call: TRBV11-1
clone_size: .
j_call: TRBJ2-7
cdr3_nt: TGTGCCAGCAGCTTAAACAGATACGAGCAGTACTTC
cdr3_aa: CASSLNRYEQYF

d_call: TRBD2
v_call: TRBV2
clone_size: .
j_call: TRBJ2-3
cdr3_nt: TGTGCCAGCACCTTAGCGGGGCGCACAGATACGCAGTATTTT
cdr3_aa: CASTLAGRTDTQYF

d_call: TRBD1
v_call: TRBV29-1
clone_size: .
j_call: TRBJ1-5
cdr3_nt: TGCAGCGTTGGTGGGACAGGGGGAAATCAGCCCCAGCATTTT
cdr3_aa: CSVGGTGGNQPQHF

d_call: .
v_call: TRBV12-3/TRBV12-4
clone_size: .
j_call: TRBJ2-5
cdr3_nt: TGTGCCAGCACTGGACACCTCCAAGAGACCCAGTACTTC
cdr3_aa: CASTGHLQETQYF

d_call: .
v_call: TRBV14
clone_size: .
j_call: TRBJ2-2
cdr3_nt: TGTGCCAGCAGCAAAGGTCACGGGGAGCTGTTTTTT
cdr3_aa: CASSKGHGELFF

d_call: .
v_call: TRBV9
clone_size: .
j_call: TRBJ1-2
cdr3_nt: TGTGCCAGCAGCGTCCTGAAACCGACACCCTTTTATGGCTACACCTTC
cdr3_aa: CASSVLKPTPFYGYTF

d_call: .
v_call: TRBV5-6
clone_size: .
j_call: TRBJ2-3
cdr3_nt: TGTGCCAGCAGCTTGACTAGCACAGATACGCAGTATTTT
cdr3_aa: CASSLTSTDTQYF

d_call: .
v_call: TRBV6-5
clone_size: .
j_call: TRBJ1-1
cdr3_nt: TGTGCCAGCAATGGACAGCGAAACACTGAAGCTTTCTTT
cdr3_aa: CASNGQRNTEAFF

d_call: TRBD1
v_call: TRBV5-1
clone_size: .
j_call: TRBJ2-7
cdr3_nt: TGCGCCAGCAGCTTGGCCGAGGGGGCCGCCTACGAGCAGTACTTC
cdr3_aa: CASSLAEGAAYEQYF

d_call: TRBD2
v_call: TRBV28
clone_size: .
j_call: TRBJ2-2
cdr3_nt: TGTGCCAGCAGTTTATACGGGGGGGCCGGGGAGCTGTTTTTT
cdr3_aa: CASSLYGGAGELFF